The source of this T cell receptor (beta chain) is a study of Graves' ophthalmopathy and Graves' hyperthyroidism. About the study: At initial diagnosis, peripheral blood was obtained, and this preceded any treatment. Study-level results: Among thyroid clonotypes expanded above 0.001 frequency, most also appeared in blood.

This clonotype has at least ten counts. Its antigen is as yet unknown. The CDR3 sequence is 12 residues long. Germline CDR1 and CDR2: SEHNR and FQNEAQ (reference sequence). V was trimmed by 2 bases and J by 7 bases, leaving 9 bases between them. RNA transcripts were the source from which TCR beta CDR3 regions were amplified. An initial RT-PCR round employing HTBI primers preceded a second-round multiplex PCR. In TCRdb, the multiplex PCR reads were re-called with MiXCR into one record per CDR3 protein. The sample lists 300,000 to 400,000 distinct CDR3 sequences, 17% occurring once. Fresh peripheral blood (approximately 9.5 ml) yielded the PBMCs.

The rearrangement links TRBV7-9 to TRBJ2-7, with D perhaps matching TRBD2 (5 bases). The sequenced sample consisted of peripheral blood. This TCR derives from an adult man with Graves' ophthalmopathy. The CDR3 region is CASSLSGEEQYF. For the CDR3, the DNA is TGTGCCAGCAGCTTAAGCGGTGAGGAGCAGTACTTC.